Sequencing of this T cell receptor beta chain was carried out in a study of CD8 T cells in Susac syndrome. V lost 3 bases and J lost 5, with 4 bases in between. The length of the CDR3 is 11 residues. Germline lookup yields CDR1 SEHNR and CDR2 FQNEAQ (reference sequence). This clonotype was detected a few times. CD8+ and CD4+ T cells taken from blood had their TCR beta sequenced. Healthy donors formed controls matched for age and sex. A quantity of about 0.5 to 1 ug RNA underwent reverse transcription using random hexamers. By means of immunoSEQ multiplex PCR, TCR beta CDR3 spanning 54 Vbeta and 13 Jbeta underwent amplification. One entry per CDR3 protein results from TCRdb running MiXCR on the immunoSEQ multiplex PCR reads. The table shows 120,000 or so distinct CDR3 sequences, with 94% occurring only once.

This receptor was taken from a human donor in good health. The rearrangement joins TRBV7-9 to TRBJ2-5; D is unresolved. The sequenced sample was CD4+ T cells from PBMCs. The CDR3 spells CASSLIETQYF. DNA of the CDR3: TGTGCCAGCAGCTTGATCGAGACCCAGTACTTC.